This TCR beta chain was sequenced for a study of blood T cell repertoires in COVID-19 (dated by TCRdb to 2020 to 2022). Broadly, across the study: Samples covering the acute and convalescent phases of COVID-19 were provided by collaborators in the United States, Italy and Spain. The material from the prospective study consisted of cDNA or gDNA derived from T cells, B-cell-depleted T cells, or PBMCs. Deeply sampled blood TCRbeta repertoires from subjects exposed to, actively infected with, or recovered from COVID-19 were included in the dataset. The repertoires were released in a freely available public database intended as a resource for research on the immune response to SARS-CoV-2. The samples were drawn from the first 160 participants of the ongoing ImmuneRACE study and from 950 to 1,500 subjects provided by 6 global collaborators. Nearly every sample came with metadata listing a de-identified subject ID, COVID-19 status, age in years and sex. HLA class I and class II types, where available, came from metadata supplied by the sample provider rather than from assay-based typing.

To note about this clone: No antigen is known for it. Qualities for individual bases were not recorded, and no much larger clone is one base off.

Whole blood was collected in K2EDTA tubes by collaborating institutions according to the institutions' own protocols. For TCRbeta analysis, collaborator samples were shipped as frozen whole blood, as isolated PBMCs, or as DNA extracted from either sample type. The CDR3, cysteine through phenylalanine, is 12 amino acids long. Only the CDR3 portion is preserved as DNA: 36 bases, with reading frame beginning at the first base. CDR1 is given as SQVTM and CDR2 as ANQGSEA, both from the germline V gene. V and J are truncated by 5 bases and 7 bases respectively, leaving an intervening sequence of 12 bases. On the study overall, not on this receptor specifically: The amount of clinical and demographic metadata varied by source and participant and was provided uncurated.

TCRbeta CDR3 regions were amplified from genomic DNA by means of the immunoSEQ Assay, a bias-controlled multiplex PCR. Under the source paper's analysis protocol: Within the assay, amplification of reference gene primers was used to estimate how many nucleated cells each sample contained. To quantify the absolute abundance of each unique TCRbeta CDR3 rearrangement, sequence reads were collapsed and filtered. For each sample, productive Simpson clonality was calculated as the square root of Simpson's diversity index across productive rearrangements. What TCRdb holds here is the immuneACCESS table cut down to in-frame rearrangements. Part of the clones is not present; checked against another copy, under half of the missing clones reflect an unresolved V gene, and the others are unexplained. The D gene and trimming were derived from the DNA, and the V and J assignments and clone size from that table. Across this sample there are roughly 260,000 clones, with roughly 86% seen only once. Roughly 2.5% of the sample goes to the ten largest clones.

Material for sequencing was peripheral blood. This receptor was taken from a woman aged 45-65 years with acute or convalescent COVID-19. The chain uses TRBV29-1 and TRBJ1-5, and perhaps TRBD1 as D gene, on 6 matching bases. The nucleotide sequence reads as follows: TGCAGCGTTAAGGCAGGGGACCAGCCCCAGCATTTT. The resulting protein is CSVKAGDQPQHF.